In this sample, the clone carrying this T cell receptor beta chain turned up a few times. Its target is unknown. The data stem from a study of molecular identifiers for immune sequencing clone quantification. Points from the study as a whole: Beyond 20 RNA copies, clones held over 99% of effector molecules, compared with under 1% in naive cells.

Methods described previously, with TCR primers listed, were used for bulk TCR libraries. TCRdb itself ran the PCR reads through MiXCR, one entry per CDR3 protein. The table records nearly 650,000 distinct CDR3 sequences, roughly 25% of them present only once. Sorting recovered naive CD8 T cells on a CD8+CD4-CCR7+CD45RA+ profile. In germline, CDR1 is SGHDN, CDR2 FVKESK. V dropped 4 bases and J dropped 2 bases, with 14 bases sitting between them. The CDR3 consists of 16 residues. The sequence came from a human donor in good health. Some libraries in this study had Jurkat cell RNA spiked in. The gene calls are TRBV14 and TRBJ2-2; no clear D. The sequenced material came from naive CD8+ T cells from blood, with Jurkat cell RNA spiked in. Subset in this sample: FACS-sorted CD8+CD4-CCR7+CD45RA+ naive T cells. The CDR3 loop reads CASSPLSVGNTGELFF. CDR3 nucleotides: TGTGCCAGCAGCCCTCTATCGGTCGGAAACACCGGGGAGCTGTTTTTT. Full variable domain (outside the CDR3, taken from reference TRBV14 and TRBJ2-2): EAGVTQFPSHSVIEKGQTVTLRCDPISGHDNLYWYRRVMGKEIKFLLHFVKESKQDESGMPNNRFLAERTGGTYSTLKVQPAELEDSGVYFCASSPLSVGNTGELFFGEGSRLTVL.